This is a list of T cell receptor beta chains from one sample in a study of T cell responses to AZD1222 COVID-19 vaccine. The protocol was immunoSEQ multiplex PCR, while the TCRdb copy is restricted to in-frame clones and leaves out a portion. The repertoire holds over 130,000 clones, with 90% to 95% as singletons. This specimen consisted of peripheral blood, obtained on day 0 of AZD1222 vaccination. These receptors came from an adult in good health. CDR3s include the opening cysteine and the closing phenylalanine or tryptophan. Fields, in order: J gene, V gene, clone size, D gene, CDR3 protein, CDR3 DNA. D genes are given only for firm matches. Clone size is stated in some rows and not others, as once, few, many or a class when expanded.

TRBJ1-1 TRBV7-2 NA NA CASSSGRRTEAFF TGTGCCAGCAGCTCCGGTCGGCGGACTGAAGCTTTCTTT
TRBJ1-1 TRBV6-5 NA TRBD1 CASRETGHGLGAFF TGTGCCAGCAGAGAGACAGGGCACGGTTTGGGAGCTTTCTTT
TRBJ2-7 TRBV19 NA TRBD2 CASSIVGGSYEQYF TGTGCCAGTAGTATAGTCGGGGGGTCCTACGAGCAGTACTTC
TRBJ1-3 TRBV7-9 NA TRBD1 CASSLAWDRGRSGNTIYF TGTGCCAGCAGCTTAGCTTGGGACAGGGGTCGCTCTGGAAACACCATATATTTT
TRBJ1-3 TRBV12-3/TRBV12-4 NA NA CASSSDSGNTIYF TGTGCCAGCAGTTCGGACAGTGGAAACACCATATATTTT
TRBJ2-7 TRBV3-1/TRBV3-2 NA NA CASSQGLAEAYEQYF TGTGCCAGCAGCCAAGGATTGGCGGAGGCCTACGAGCAGTACTTC
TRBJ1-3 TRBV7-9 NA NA CASSLGEGNTIYF TGTGCCAGCAGCCTTGGGGAGGGAAACACCATATATTTT
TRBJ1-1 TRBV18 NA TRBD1 CASSPGQLNTEAFF TGTGCCAGCTCGCCGGGACAGTTGAACACTGAAGCTTTCTTT
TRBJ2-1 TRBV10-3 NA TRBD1 CAISNGQANNEQFF TGTGCCATCAGTAACGGACAGGCGAACAATGAGCAGTTCTTC
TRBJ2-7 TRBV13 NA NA CASSPLTSAYEQYF TGTGCCAGCAGCCCCCTGACTAGTGCCTACGAGCAGTACTTC
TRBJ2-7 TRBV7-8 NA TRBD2 CASSRAGGGSYEQYF TGTGCCAGCAGCCGAGCGGGGGGTGGCTCCTACGAGCAGTACTTC
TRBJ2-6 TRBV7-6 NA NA CASSPWVSGANVLTF TGTGCCAGCAGCCCCTGGGTCTCTGGGGCCAACGTCCTGACTTTC
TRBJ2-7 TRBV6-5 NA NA CASSHGGYEQYF TGTGCCAGCAGTCACGGAGGTTACGAGCAGTACTTC
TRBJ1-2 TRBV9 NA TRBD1 CASLGQYYGYTF TGTGCCAGCTTGGGACAGTACTATGGCTACACCTTC
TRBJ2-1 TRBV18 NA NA CASSRQDRNNEQFF TGTGCCAGCTCACGCCAGGACAGAAACAATGAGCAGTTCTTC
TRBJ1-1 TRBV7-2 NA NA CASSLDVGMNTEAFF TGTGCCAGCAGCTTAGATGTGGGCATGAACACTGAAGCTTTCTTT
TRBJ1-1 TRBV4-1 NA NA CASSQRQEGYGTEAFF TGCGCCAGCAGCCAAAGGCAGGAGGGGTATGGGACTGAAGCTTTCTTT
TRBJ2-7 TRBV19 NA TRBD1 CASSTTGGGYEQYF TGTGCCAGTAGTACCACAGGGGGCGGCTACGAGCAGTACTTC
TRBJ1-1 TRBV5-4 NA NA CASRRNTEAFF TGTGCCAGCAGAAGAAACACTGAAGCTTTCTTT
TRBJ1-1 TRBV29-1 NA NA CSTLDRTFDTEAFF TGCAGCACTCTCGACCGGACGTTCGACACTGAAGCTTTCTTT
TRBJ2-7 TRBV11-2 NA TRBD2 CASRVAGGADEQYF TGTGCCAGCAGGGTAGCGGGAGGGGCCGACGAGCAGTACTTC
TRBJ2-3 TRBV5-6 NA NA CASSLGRADTQYF TGTGCCAGCAGCTTGGGTCGTGCTGATACGCAGTATTTT
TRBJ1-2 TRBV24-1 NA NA CATSDDNYGYTF TGTGCCACCAGTGATGACAACTATGGCTACACCTTC
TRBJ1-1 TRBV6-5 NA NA CASSYGRGEAFF TGTGCCAGCAGTTATGGACGAGGGGAAGCTTTCTTT
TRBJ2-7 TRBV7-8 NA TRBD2 CASSLELADTYEQYF TGTGCCAGCAGCTTAGAACTAGCGGATACCTACGAGCAGTACTTC
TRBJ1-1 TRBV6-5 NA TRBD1 CASSSRQGFAEAFF TGTGCCAGCAGTTCGCGACAGGGCTTCGCTGAAGCTTTCTTT
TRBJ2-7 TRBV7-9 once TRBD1 CASSAGQGIIEQYF TGTGCCAGCAGCGCCGGACAGGGGATCATCGAGCAGTACTTC
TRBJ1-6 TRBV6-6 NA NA CASSRKNIASPLHF TGTGCCAGCAGTCGGAAGAACATTGCCTCACCCCTCCACTTT
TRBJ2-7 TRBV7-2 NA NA CASSLGGLFIGEQYF TGTGCCAGCAGCTTAGGGGGGTTGTTTATTGGCGAGCAGTACTTC
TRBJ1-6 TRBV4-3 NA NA CASSQDGGGSPLHF TGCGCCAGCAGCCAAGATGGGGGAGGCTCACCCCTCCACTTT
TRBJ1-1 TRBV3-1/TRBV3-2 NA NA CASSQAGENTEAFF TGTGCCAGCAGCCAAGCTGGGGAGAACACTGAAGCTTTCTTT
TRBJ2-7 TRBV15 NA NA CATSEAGRNYEQYF TGTGCCACCAGCGAGGCGGGGCGGAACTACGAGCAGTACTTC
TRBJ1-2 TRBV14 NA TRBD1 CASSRWDRGKDNYGYTF TGTGCCAGCAGCCGATGGGACAGGGGAAAGGATAACTATGGCTACACCTTC
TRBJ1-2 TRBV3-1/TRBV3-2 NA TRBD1 CASSQGDRPGGYTF TGTGCCAGCAGCCAAGGGGACAGGCCGGGGGGCTACACCTTC
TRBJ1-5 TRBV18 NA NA CASSLDSNQPQHF TGTGCCAGCTCACTCGATAGCAATCAGCCCCAGCATTTT
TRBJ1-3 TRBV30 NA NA CAGRDSGNTIYF TGTGCCGGGCGGGACTCTGGAAACACCATATATTTT
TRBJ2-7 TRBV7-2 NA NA CASSLVRAGQGSYEQYF TGTGCCAGCAGCTTAGTAAGGGCCGGGCAGGGAAGCTACGAGCAGTACTTC
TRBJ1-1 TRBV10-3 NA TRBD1 CAIRRTGVNTEAFF TGTGCCATCAGGCGGACAGGAGTGAACACTGAAGCTTTCTTT
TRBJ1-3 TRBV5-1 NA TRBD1 CASSLSGGTGAGNTIYF TGCGCCAGCAGCTTGTCGGGCGGGACAGGGGCTGGAAACACCATATATTTT
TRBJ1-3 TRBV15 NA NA CATSRNPGAGNTIYF TGTGCCACCAGCAGGAACCCAGGGGCTGGAAACACCATATATTTT
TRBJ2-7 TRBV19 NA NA CASSNQRGNEQYF TGTGCCAGTAGTAATCAGCGCGGAAACGAGCAGTACTTC
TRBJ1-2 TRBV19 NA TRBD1 CASSISSRGTGGYTF TGTGCCAGTAGTATCTCGTCACGCGGGACAGGGGGCTACACCTTC
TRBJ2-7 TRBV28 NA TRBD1 CASSPPPMTGVGYF TGTGCCAGCAGCCCTCCCCCGATGACAGGGGTGGGGTACTTC
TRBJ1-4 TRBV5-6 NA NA CASSPGGWPNEKLFF TGTGCCAGCAGCCCCGGGGGCTGGCCGAACGAAAAACTGTTTTTT
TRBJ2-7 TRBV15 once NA CATRANRELGYSYEQYF TGTGCCACCAGAGCAAACAGGGAGCTGGGATACTCCTACGAGCAGTACTTC
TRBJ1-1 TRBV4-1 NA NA CASRGPTTNTEAFF TGCGCCAGCAGGGGGCCCACAACAAACACTGAAGCTTTCTTT
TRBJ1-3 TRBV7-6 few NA CASSLVPTEDAGNTIYF TGTGCCAGCAGCTTAGTTCCCACCGAAGACGCGGGAAACACCATATATTTT
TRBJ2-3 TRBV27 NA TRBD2 CASSPMSGRIDTQYF TGTGCCAGCAGTCCCATGAGCGGGAGAATAGATACGCAGTATTTT
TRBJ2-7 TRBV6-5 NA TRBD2 CASKGASGSLEQYF TGTGCCAGCAAGGGAGCTAGCGGGAGCCTCGAGCAGTACTTC
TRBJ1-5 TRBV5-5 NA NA CASSPGTGLRNQPQHF TGTGCCAGCAGCCCGGGGACCGGACTACGCAATCAGCCCCAGCATTTT
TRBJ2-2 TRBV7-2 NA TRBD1 CASNSRAQGGTGELFF TGTGCCAGCAACTCTAGGGCACAGGGGGGCACCGGGGAGCTGTTTTTT
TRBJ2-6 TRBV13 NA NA CASSSNSWGIGANVLTF TGTGCCAGCAGCTCGAATTCTTGGGGGATCGGGGCCAACGTCCTGACTTTC
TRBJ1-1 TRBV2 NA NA CASSDLRGNTEAFF TGTGCCAGCAGTGATTTGAGAGGGAACACTGAAGCTTTCTTT
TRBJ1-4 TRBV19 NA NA CASSSPSRGSKEKLFF TGTGCCAGTAGTTCTCCCAGCAGGGGAAGTAAAGAAAAACTGTTTTTT
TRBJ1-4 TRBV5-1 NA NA CASKGEEKLFF TGCGCCAGCAAGGGAGAGGAAAAACTGTTTTTT
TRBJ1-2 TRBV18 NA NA CASSLQRQSNYGYTF TGTGCCAGCTCCCTTCAACGACAGTCTAACTATGGCTACACCTTC
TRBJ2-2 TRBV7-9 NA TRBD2 CASSLPSPTSGVAGELFF TGTGCCAGCAGCTTACCCAGCCCGACTAGCGGGGTAGCCGGGGAGCTGTTTTTT
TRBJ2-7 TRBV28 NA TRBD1 CASTDRQGAYEQYF TGTGCCAGCACCGACCGACAGGGGGCGTACGAGCAGTACTTC
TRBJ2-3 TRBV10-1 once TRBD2 CASSELNGGAGRRHTQYF TGCGCCAGCAGTGAGCTAAACGGCGGAGCGGGGCGGCGGCATACGCAGTATTTT